What follows are 24 T cell receptor beta chains derived from one specimen sequenced in a study of blood T cell repertoires in COVID-19. Sequencing was performed with immunoSEQ multiplex PCR; in TCRdb, only in-frame clones are kept and a portion is missing. The table lists over 70,000 clones, about 92% of them singletons. Sequenced input: peripheral blood. The receptor source for this set is a man younger than 35 with COVID-19, enrolled during active disease.

The rearrangement links TRBV2 to TRBJ2-3; a possible D gene is TRBD1 (5 bases). Germline CDR1 reads SNHLY; CDR2 reads FYNNEI. The CDR3 spans 15 residues. Trimming removed 1 base at V and 0 bases at J, with 8 bases between. The CDR3 loop reads CASSEGQISTDTQYF. The DNA of the CDR3 is TGTGCCAGCAGTGAAGGACAGATTAGCACAGATACGCAGTATTTT.

The J gene is TRBJ2-7, the V gene TRBV28; 9 bases agree with TRBD1. Looked up from germline, CDR1 is MDHEN and CDR2 is SYDVKM. V lost 7 bases and J lost 3; bases outside the gene matches: 4. The CDR3 extends over 13 amino acids. CDR3 nucleotide sequence: TGTGCCAGCACCCTGACAGGGGGCTACGAGCAGTACTTC. This sequence encodes CASTLTGGYEQYF.

The chain couples TRBV12-3 or TRBV12-4 to TRBJ2-7; no clear D gene. The CDR3 runs 13 residues. The V and J ends lost 3 bases and 3 bases respectively, with 9 bases between them. The CDR3 reads CASSFRIRYEQYF. The CDR3 nucleotides read TGTGCCAGCAGTTTCAGGATTCGCTACGAGCAGTACTTC.

The chain is built from TRBV11-3 and TRBJ2-1, with a possible D match to TRBD1 (7 bases). The CDR3 is 14 residues long. V was cut by 5 bases and J by 7 bases, with 15 bases left in between. CDR1 and CDR2 (germline): SGHNT, YENEEA. Here the CDR3 DNA reads TGTGCCAGCAGCGGGGGGACAGCGAGAAATGAGCAGTTCTTC. It specifies CASSGGTARNEQFF.

The rearrangement uses TRBV13 and TRBJ2-7, with 10 bases that match TRBD1. The germline V gene has CDR1 PRHDT and CDR2 FYEKMQ (reference sequence). The CDR3 runs to 14 residues. V trimming: 6 bases; J trimming: 7 bases; junction bases outside the gene matches: 9. In DNA form, the CDR3 reads TGTGCCAGCAGGGTGGGGACAGGGGAAGGAGAGCAGTACTTC. This translates into CASRVGTGEGEQYF.

The gene calls are TRBV9 and TRBJ1-1; D is unresolved. There are 14 residues in the CDR3. Germline loops: CDR1 SGDLS, CDR2 YYNGEE. Trimming shortened V by 3 bases and J by 0 bases, and 9 bases separated the two germline ends. CDR3 sequence reads: CASSAGLLNTEAFF. The CDR3 nucleotides read TGTGCCAGCAGCGCAGGACTTTTGAACACTGAAGCTTTCTTT.

In DNA form, the CDR3 reads TGTGCCAGTAGCGCGGCTAGCGGGAGGAATGGGGAGACCCAGTACTTC. It is translated as CASSAASGRNGETQYF. This rearrangement joins TRBV19 to TRBJ2-5; 11 bases match TRBD2. V was clipped by 6 bases and J by 5 bases; unmatched bases: 11. Germline V gene sequence: CDR1 LNHDA, CDR2 SQIVND (reference sequence). The CDR3 totals 16 residues.

This clone was seen just once. DNA for the CDR3: TGTGCCAGCAGTTACTCGTTCAGGGGCACCACCTACGAGCAGTACTTC. As protein: CASSYSFRGTTYEQYF. The chain carries TRBV6-6 and TRBJ2-7; possibly TRBD1 for D (6 bases). Trimming shortened V by 0 bases and J by 2 bases, and 14 bases separated the two germline ends. This CDR3 has 16 amino acids. Germline V CDR1 and CDR2: MNHNY, SVGAGI (reference sequence).

The chain joins TRBV7-9 to TRBJ2-2, with 12 bases fitting TRBD2. The junction had 6 bases not matched to a gene; V was cut back by 4 bases and J by 6 bases. The CDR3 sequence is 16 residues long. Germline-derived CDR1 and CDR2 are SEHNR and FQNEAQ (reference sequence). The CDR3 nucleotides are TGTGCCAGCAGCTCCAAGACTAGCGGGAGTCCCGGGGAGCTGTTTTTT. It encodes CASSSKTSGSPGELFF.

This chain joins TRBV6-5 and TRBJ1-1; perhaps TRBD1 as D (6 bases). The V gene lost 5 bases and the J gene lost 0 bases, with 13 bases spanning the gap. This CDR3 is built from 15 residues. Germline loops: CDR1 MNHEY, CDR2 SVGAGI. The DNA of the CDR3 is TGTGCCAGCAGTAAAAGGGGACACGTGAACACTGAAGCTTTCTTT. This sequence encodes CASSKRGHVNTEAFF.

This chain connects TRBV6-5 to TRBJ2-7; D possibly corresponds to TRBD2 (5 bases). Trimming pared 5 bases from V and 2 bases from J, leaving 16 bases between. CDR3 length equals 15 residues. Germline CDR1 is MNHEY and CDR2 is SVGAGI. The CDR3 sequence is CASSPLTSRAYEQYF. The CDR3 DNA reads as TGTGCCAGCAGTCCTCTAACCTCGAGGGCCTACGAGCAGTACTTC.

This rearrangement joins TRBV7-2 to TRBJ2-7, with 9 bases identical to TRBD2. V shed 1 base and J 6 bases; nucleotides not matched to a gene: 4. The length of the CDR3 is 14 residues. In germline, CDR1 is SGHTA, CDR2 FQGNSA. The chain's CDR3 is CASSLGPSGVEQYF. The CDR3 coding sequence is TGTGCCAGCAGCTTAGGACCTAGCGGGGTCGAGCAGTACTTC.

About this clone itself: In the same sample, other DNA sequences code for this CDR3. The CDR3 bases are TGTGCCAGTAGTCCCCAGGGCAATGAGCAGTTCTTC. Translated, it gives CASSPQGNEQFF. The V and J genes are TRBV19 and TRBJ2-1, with D possibly being TRBD1 (5 bases). CDR3 length equals 12 residues. Germline V gene data show CDR1 as LNHDA and CDR2 as SQIVND (reference sequence). V was shortened by 5 bases and J by 6 bases, with 8 bases between the two germline ends.

V is TRBV25-1 and J is TRBJ2-7; D call uncertain. Germline values: CDR1 MGHDK, CDR2 SYGVNS. Between the trimmed V and J ends, which lost 2 bases and 1 base, there was a span of 9 bases. The length of the CDR3 is 14 residues. The CDR3 DNA is TGTGCCAGCAGTGAAGGGCCCCGATCCTACGAGCAGTACTTC. It encodes CASSEGPRSYEQYF.

CDR3 protein: CASTPGTGGTDTQYF. The CDR3, as DNA: TGTGCCAGCACCCCGGGTACAGGGGGCACAGATACGCAGTATTTT. The V and J genes are TRBV27 and TRBJ2-3; 7 bases are a match to TRBD1. Germline CDR1 and CDR2: MNHEY and SMNVEV (reference sequence). The CDR3 is 15 residues long. The J segment lost 1 base and the V segment lost 7 bases, leaving 8 bases of the junction unmatched.

This clone was picked up one time. This chain's CDR3 is CSASRTSGNEQYF. The DNA for the CDR3 is TGCAGTGCTAGTCGTACTAGCGGGAACGAGCAGTACTTC. The chain employs TRBV20-1 and TRBJ2-7; TRBD2 matches at 10 bases. Germline CDR1 is DFQATT and CDR2 is SNEGSKA (reference sequence). This CDR3 is built from 13 residues. Trimming at V came to 3 bases and at J to 5 bases, leaving 4 bases not matched to a gene.

This sequence joins TRBV7-2 and TRBJ1-5, with TRBD1 as a possible D gene (5 bases). The germline V gene encodes CDR1 SGHTA and CDR2 FQGNSA. CDR3 length: 13 residues. V lost 3 bases, J lost 7 bases, and 10 bases lay in between. This CDR3 reads CASSFGGMQPQHF. The CDR3 DNA is TGTGCCAGCAGCTTCGGGGGTATGCAGCCCCAGCATTTT.

V and J are TRBV2 and TRBJ2-7; no firm D call. Looked up from germline, CDR1 is SNHLY and CDR2 is FYNNEI. The length of the CDR3 is 12 residues. V lost 8 bases and J 0 bases, leaving 8 bases between the germline ends. The CDR3 DNA sequence: TGTGCCAGCGGCAAAAGCTCCTACGAGCAGTACTTC. It translates to CASGKSSYEQYF.

The rearrangement links TRBV2 to TRBJ1-3; perhaps TRBD1 as D (6 bases). V dropped 1 base and J dropped 2 bases, with 9 bases sitting between them. The CDR3 has 15 amino acids. Germline CDR1 and CDR2: SNHLY and FYNNEI. The CDR3 loop is CASSEGTAPGNTIYF. In DNA form, the CDR3 reads TGTGCCAGCAGTGAAGGGACAGCGCCTGGAAACACCATATATTTT.

The rearrangement joins TRBV6-6 to TRBJ2-7; a weak D match, TRBD1 (6 bases). V was cut by 3 bases and J by 0 bases, with 12 bases left in between. There are 15 residues in the CDR3. Per the germline V gene, CDR1 is MNHNY and CDR2 is SVGAGI (reference sequence). The CDR3 coding sequence is TGTGCCAGCAGTTATCTGGGACACCGCTCCTACGAGCAGTACTTC. It yields the protein CASSYLGHRSYEQYF.

The V call is TRBV7-9, the J call TRBJ1-1; TRBD1 might be the D (6 bases). The germline gives CDR1 SEHNR, CDR2 FQNEAQ (reference sequence). This CDR3 comprises 15 residues. Trimming cost V 1 base and J 4 bases, with 13 bases left between them. The CDR3 nucleotides read TGTGCCAGCAGCTTAGGAGAAAGCAGGGGCACTGAAGCTTTCTTT. Its translation is CASSLGESRGTEAFF.

The genes are TRBV6-4 and TRBJ2-7; TRBD1 agrees at 7 bases. This CDR3 contains 19 residues. The V gene's germline CDR1 is MRHNA and CDR2 SNTAGT. Trimming cost V 0 bases and J 4 bases; bases outside gene matches: 18. CDR3 loop: CASSDSPFSNGTVSYEQYF. In nucleotides, the CDR3 is TGTGCCAGCAGTGACTCGCCCTTTTCAAACGGGACAGTTTCATACGAGCAGTACTTC.

The CDR3 DNA reads as TGTGCCAGCACCTCGACCACCAGCGGGGGAAGCCCCGAGCAGTTCTTC. It yields the protein CASTSTTSGGSPEQFF. This chain links TRBV7-2 with TRBJ2-1; 8 bases line up with TRBD2. Germline CDR1 reads SGHTA; CDR2 reads FQGNSA. This CDR3 comprises 16 residues. V dropped 7 bases and J dropped 10; count of bases not matched to a gene: 18.

The chain links TRBV7-3 to TRBJ2-2; the D gene is possibly TRBD1 (6 bases). The CDR3 sequence is 15 residues long. V lost 1 base and J lost 0, with 6 bases in between. CDR1 is SGHTA and CDR2 is FQGTGA in the germline V gene. The CDR3 nucleotides read TGTGCCAGCAGCTTAAGGGGGCCGAACACCGGGGAGCTGTTTTTT. Its translation is CASSLRGPNTGELFF.